A single TCR beta chain is shown here with its context. The antigen is not known. V lost 0 bases, J lost 0 bases, and 6 bases lay in between. The CDR3 totals 14 residues. Germline V gene sequence: CDR1 MNHEY, CDR2 SVGAGI. This specimen belongs to a study of T cell repertoires in ileal Crohn's disease. The study's findings and limits: High-frequency clones were more common in sorted CD8 than CD4 cells. Every patient over 26.8% clonality showed endoscopic recurrence.

Sequencing was performed with immunoSEQ multiplex PCR; in TCRdb, only in-frame clones are kept and a portion is missing. The table lists about 3,600 clones, under 95% of them singletons. V gene TRBV6-5 combines with J gene TRBJ2-7; D gene uncertain. The sequence was obtained from an adult with Crohn's disease. Source material: ileal tissue. Here the CDR3 DNA reads TGTGCCAGCAGTTACTCCCTTCCCTCCTACGAGCAGTACTTC. This sequence encodes CASSYSLPSYEQYF.